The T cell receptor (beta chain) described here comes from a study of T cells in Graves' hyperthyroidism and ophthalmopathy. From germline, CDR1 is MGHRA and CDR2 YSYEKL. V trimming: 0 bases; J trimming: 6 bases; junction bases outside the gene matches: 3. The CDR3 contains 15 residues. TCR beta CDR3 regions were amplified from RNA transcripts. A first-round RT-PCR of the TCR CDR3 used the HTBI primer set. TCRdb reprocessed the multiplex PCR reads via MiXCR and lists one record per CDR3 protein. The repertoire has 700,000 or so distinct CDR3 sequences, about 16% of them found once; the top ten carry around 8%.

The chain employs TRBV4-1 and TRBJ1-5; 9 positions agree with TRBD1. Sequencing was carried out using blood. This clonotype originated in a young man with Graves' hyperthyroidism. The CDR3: CASSQDPTGGQPQHF. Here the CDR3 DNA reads TGCGCCAGCAGCCAAGACCCGACAGGGGGTCAGCCCCAGCATTTT.